These 15 T cell receptor beta chains came from one sample sequenced in a study of T-cell reconstitution after alpha-beta-depleted transplantation in children (dated by TCRdb to the mid-2010s). The library was built by means of PCR. This sample was sequenced with an Illumina HiSeq 2500. TCR libraries were prepared with molecular barcoding, using unique molecular identifiers to normalize TCRbeta repertoire quantification. In-frame beta chains were kept once TCRdb had trimmed the public reads at Q25 with fastp and called clones with MiXCR. When rows share a CDR3 protein, they turn into one entry using the most common DNA and genes. The table for this sample lists under 450,000 distinct CDR3 sequences; roughly 15% of them were counted only once. The ten largest account for roughly 27% of the sample. According to the study, the label for this sample's treatment or condition signals: allogeneic hematopoietic cell transplantation with graft depleted of TCRalphabeta T cells and CD19 B cells.

Sequences were derived from PBMCs, mostly from graft donor cells, sampled 360 days after TCRalphabeta/CD19-depleted stem cell transplant. All receptors come from a boy younger than two who had a stem cell transplant for Wiskott-Aldrich syndrome, so the T cells may come from the graft donor.

This clonotype has a count of ten or more. The chain combines TRBV6-5 with TRBJ2-7; D is unclear. The germline CDR1 and CDR2 sequences are MNHEY and SVGAGI. This CDR3 spans 14 amino acids. The V and J ends lost 0 bases and 6 bases respectively, with 12 bases between them. The CDR3 region is CASSYSLGIGEQYF. The CDR3 bases are TGTGCCAGCAGTTACTCGTTAGGGATCGGCGAGCAGTACTTC.

This clonotype was counted only a few times. The chain has TRBV10-3 and TRBJ2-2; D remains ambiguous. The germline V and J ends were trimmed by 7 bases and 1 base, with 10 bases remaining between them. Germline CDR1 reads ENHRY; CDR2 reads SYGVKD. The CDR3 extends over 14 amino acids. CDR3 sequence reads: CAITEARNTGELFF. The CDR3 region has the DNA TGTGCCATCACCGAGGCCAGGAACACCGGGGAGCTGTTTTTT.

The chain has TRBV6-2 or TRBV6-3 and TRBJ2-5; D not certain. Per germline, CDR1 MNHEY and CDR2 SVGEGT. V gave up 7 bases and J gave up 4 bases, with 7 bases separating them. The CDR3 consists of 11 residues. This CDR3 reads CASTTGETQYF. For the CDR3, the DNA is TGTGCCAGCACCACCGGAGAGACCCAGTACTTC.

This sequence joins TRBV19 and TRBJ2-1; a weak D match, TRBD1 (7 bases). V was shortened by 11 bases and J by 14 bases, with 16 bases between the two germline ends. The CDR3 sequence is 10 residues long. Germline loops: CDR1 LNHDA, CDR2 SQIVND (reference sequence). The CDR3 DNA follows: TGTGCCCGAAGGACCAGGGGGGAGTTCTTC. Amino acid sequence: CARRTRGEFF.

This clonotype came up many times. CDR3 sequence: CASSYLGGSTDTQYF. The CDR3 bases are TGTGCCAGCAGTTATCTCGGGGGGAGCACAGATACGCAGTATTTT. The chain recombines TRBV6-2 or TRBV6-3 with TRBJ2-3; 7 bases agree with TRBD2. Trimming removed 3 bases from V and 0 bases from J; junction bases left unmatched: 3. The germline gives CDR1 MNHEY, CDR2 SVGEGT. This CDR3 region has 15 residues.

The chain combines TRBV24-1 with TRBJ2-1, with D hard to call. Germline V gene lookup returns CDR1 KGHDR and CDR2 SFDVKD. V shed 2 bases and J shed 12 bases, with 13 bases lying between them. The CDR3 is made up of 13 amino acids. This CDR3 reads CATSDSLSMGQFF. CDR3 nucleotide sequence: TGTGCCACCAGTGATTCCCTTTCTATGGGGCAGTTCTTC.

V is TRBV2 and J is TRBJ1-5; a weak D match, TRBD1 (5 bases). The CDR3 is 14 amino acids. CDR1 is SNHLY and CDR2 is FYNNEI in the germline V gene. V shed 4 bases and J shed 2 bases, with 9 bases lying between them. The CDR3 DNA reads as TGTGCCAGCAGTGTGGGGGACCGCAATCAGCCCCAGCATTTT. As protein: CASSVGDRNQPQHF.

This clonotype was detected a few times. This chain uses TRBV12-3 or TRBV12-4 with TRBJ1-6, with D possibly being TRBD1 (6 bases). The CDR3 contains 14 residues. V gave up 5 bases and J gave up 7 bases, with 12 bases separating them. CDR3 bases: TGTGCCAGCAGTCTGGGACAAGCCAATTCACCCCTCCACTTT. This sequence encodes CASSLGQANSPLHF.

The rearrangement links TRBV29-1 to TRBJ1-1; D gene unclear. The CDR3 runs to 12 residues. CDR1 is SQVTM, CDR2 ANQGSEA, per germline. The V gene lost 1 base and the J gene lost 1 base, with 4 bases spanning the gap. In DNA form, the CDR3 reads TGCAGCGTTGAAGTATCGAACACTGAAGCTTTCTTT. This translates into CSVEVSNTEAFF.

The chain links TRBV27 to TRBJ2-1, with 7 positions matching TRBD2. The CDR3 is 14 residues long. The junction had 10 bases not matched to a gene; V was cut back by 7 bases and J by 7 bases. Germline assignment: CDR1 MNHEY and CDR2 SMNVEV (reference sequence). The CDR3 DNA reads as TGTGCCAGCATCCCACGCCGGGGAGGGAATGAGCAGTTCTTC. Its translation: CASIPRRGGNEQFF.

This clonotype has only a few counts. The chain combines TRBV7-2 with TRBJ2-7, with TRBD1 matching over 10 bases. V dropped 1 base and J dropped 4; count of bases not matched to a gene: 7. Germline CDR1 SGHTA, CDR2 FQGNSA. CDR3 size: 16 residues. The CDR3 bases are TGTGCCAGCAGCTTAGGTGGGACAGGGGACGGATACGAGCAGTACTTC. Translated, it gives CASSLGGTGDGYEQYF.

The chain recombines TRBV12-3 or TRBV12-4 with TRBJ2-7; tentatively, D is TRBD2 (6 bases). CDR3 length equals 14 residues. The ends were cut back, 5 bases at V and 3 bases at J, with 14 bases in the middle. The CDR3 reads CASSRTPGDYEQYF. The CDR3 DNA reads TGTGCCAGCAGTCGGACACCGGGGGACTACGAGCAGTACTTC.

This clonotype has a handful of counts. The chain couples TRBV10-3 to TRBJ2-2; 11 nucleotides match TRBD1. Unmatched junction bases numbered 3, after V lost 6 bases and J lost 0 bases. Germline values: CDR1 ENHRY, CDR2 SYGVKD. The CDR3 is 16 residues long. Here the CDR3 DNA reads TGTGCCATCAGATTGGGACAGGGGGCGAACACCGGGGAGCTGTTTTTT. This gives the protein CAIRLGQGANTGELFF.

The chain is built from TRBV20-1 and TRBJ2-2; D tentatively reads TRBD1 or TRBD2 (5 bases each). The CDR3 has 15 residues. Germline values: CDR1 DFQATT, CDR2 SNEGSKA (reference sequence). The V gene lost 5 bases and the J gene lost 5 bases, with 18 bases spanning the gap. The CDR3 is CSAPLPSGRTGELFF. The CDR3 DNA is TGCAGTGCTCCCCTACCTTCAGGGAGAACCGGGGAGCTGTTTTTT.

This clonotype was observed a few times. The chain is built from TRBV28 and TRBJ2-7; D not resolved. Germline V gene sequence: CDR1 MDHEN, CDR2 SYDVKM. This CDR3 contains 11 residues. Trimming shortened V by 4 bases and J by 9 bases, and 10 bases separated the two germline ends. The CDR3 sequence: CASSSLPGQYF. The CDR3, as DNA: TGTGCCAGCAGTTCCCTTCCGGGGCAGTACTTC. Full variable domain (rest looked up from reference TRBV28 and TRBJ2-7): DVKVTQSSRYLVKRTGEKVFLECVQDMDHENMFWYRQDPGLGLRLIYFSYDVKMKEKGDIPEGYSVSREKKERFSLILESASTNQTSMYLCASSSLPGQYFGPGTRLTVT.